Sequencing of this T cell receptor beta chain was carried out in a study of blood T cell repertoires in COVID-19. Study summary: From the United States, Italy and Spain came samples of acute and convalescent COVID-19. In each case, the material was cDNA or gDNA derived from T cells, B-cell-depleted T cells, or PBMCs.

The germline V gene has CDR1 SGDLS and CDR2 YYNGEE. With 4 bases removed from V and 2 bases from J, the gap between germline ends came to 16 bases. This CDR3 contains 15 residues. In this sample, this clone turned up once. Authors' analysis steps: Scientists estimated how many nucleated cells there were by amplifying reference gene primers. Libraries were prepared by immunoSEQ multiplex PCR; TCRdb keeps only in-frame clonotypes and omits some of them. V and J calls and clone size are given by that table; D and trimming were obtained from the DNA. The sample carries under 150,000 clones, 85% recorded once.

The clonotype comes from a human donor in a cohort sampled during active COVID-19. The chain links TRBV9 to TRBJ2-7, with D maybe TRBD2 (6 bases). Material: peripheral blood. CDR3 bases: TGTGCCAGCAGCCCCGGAGGGCGTGGGACCTACGAGCAGTACTTC. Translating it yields CASSPGGRGTYEQYF.